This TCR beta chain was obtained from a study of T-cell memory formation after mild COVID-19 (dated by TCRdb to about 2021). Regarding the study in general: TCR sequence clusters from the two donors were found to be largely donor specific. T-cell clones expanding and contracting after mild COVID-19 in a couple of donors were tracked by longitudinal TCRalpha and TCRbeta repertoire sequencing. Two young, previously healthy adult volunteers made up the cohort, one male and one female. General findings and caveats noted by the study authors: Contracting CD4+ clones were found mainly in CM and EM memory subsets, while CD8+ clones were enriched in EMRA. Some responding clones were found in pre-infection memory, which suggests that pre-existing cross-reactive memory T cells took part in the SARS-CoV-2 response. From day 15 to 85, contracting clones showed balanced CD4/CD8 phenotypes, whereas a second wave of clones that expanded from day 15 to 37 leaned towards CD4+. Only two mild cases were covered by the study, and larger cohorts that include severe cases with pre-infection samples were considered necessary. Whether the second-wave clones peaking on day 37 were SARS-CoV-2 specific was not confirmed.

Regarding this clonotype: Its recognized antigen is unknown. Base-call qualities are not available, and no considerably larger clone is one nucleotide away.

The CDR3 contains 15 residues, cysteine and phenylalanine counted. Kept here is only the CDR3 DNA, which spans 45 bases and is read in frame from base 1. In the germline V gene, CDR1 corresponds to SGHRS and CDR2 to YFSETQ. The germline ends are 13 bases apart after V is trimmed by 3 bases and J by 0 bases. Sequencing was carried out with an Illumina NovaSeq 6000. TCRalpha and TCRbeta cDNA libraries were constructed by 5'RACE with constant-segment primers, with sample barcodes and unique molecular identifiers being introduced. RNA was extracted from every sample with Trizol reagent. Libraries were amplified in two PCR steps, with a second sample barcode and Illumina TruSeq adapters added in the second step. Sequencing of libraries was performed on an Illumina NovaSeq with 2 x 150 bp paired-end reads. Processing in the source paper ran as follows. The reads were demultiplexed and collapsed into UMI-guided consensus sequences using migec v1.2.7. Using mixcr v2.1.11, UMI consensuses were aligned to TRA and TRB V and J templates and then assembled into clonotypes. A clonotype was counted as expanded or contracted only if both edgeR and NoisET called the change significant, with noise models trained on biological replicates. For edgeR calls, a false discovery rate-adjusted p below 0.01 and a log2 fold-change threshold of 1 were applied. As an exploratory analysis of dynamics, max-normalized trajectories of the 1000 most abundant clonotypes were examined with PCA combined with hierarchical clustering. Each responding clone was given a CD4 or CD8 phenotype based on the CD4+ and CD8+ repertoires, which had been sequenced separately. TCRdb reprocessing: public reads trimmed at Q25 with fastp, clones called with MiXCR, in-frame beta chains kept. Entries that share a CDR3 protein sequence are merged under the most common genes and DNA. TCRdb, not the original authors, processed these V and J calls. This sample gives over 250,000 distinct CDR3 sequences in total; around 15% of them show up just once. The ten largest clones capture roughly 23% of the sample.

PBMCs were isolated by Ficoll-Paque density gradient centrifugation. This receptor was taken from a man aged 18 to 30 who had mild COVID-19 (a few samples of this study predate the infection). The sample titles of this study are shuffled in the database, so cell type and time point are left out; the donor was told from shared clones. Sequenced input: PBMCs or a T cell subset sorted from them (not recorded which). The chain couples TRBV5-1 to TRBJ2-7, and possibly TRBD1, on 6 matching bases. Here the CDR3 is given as CASSWYDRSSYEQYF. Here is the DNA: TGCGCCAGCAGCTGGTACGACAGGAGCTCCTACGAGCAGTACTTC. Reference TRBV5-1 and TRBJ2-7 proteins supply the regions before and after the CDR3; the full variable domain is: KAGVTQTPRYLIKTRGQQVTLSCSPISGHRSVSWYQQTPGQGLQFLFEYFSETQRNKGNFPGRFSGRQFSNSRSEMNVSTLELGDSALYLCASSWYDRSSYEQYFGPGTRLTVT.